This TCR beta chain originates from a study of blood T cell repertoires in COVID-19. Study as a whole: Sample material is recorded as cDNA or gDNA derived from T cells, B-cell-depleted T cells, or PBMCs.

This CDR3 is 17 amino acids long. The method was immunoSEQ multiplex PCR; TCRdb's version includes in-frame clones alone and lacks a portion of them. The sample lists approximately 280,000 clones, around nine tenths occurring once. The cohort comprised adults aged 18 to 89 years residing in approximately 25 US areas. Cohort allocation depended upon clinical history that participants reported. Two negative PCRs, clearance, or symptom resolution were required of recovered Cohort 3 donors. This clone has more than one count but fewer than ten. The receptor was derived from a woman aged 60-70 years who had recovered from COVID-19. The chain carries TRBV21-1 and TRBJ1-3; the table's D gene call, TRBD1, was not cross checked with the DNA. TRBV21-1 is a documented pseudogene. The sample was PBMCs or T cells enriched from blood (not recorded which). The chain's CDR3 is CASSIGGRELGGNTIYF. The CDR3 DNA follows: TGTGCCAGCAGCATAGGGGGCAGGGAACTAGGTGGAAACACCATATATTTT.